The T cell receptor beta chain described here comes from a study of vaccination and CD4 T cells after COVID-19 (dated by TCRdb to 2021 to 2024). For context, the study as a whole: Convalescent patients had a positive SARS-CoV-2 result on nasal swab PCR, and of these patients, several had mild disease and one had severe disease. The convalescent cohort comprised six males and four females, including two Hispanic individuals, seven Caucasians, two Asians and one multiracial person. Participants received two doses of either the Pfizer-BioNTech BNT162b2 vaccine (n=8) or the Moderna mRNA-1273 vaccine (n=2). Post-COVID blood samples from convalescent patients were collected a median of around 100 days after diagnosis, with a range of about 35 to 161 days. Post-vaccine blood samples were taken a median of around 68 days after the second vaccine dose, with a range of 14 to 241 days. Culture stimuli were overlapping spike peptide pools from SARS-CoV-2 and from the common cold coronaviruses HCoV-NL63, HCoV-OC43 and HCoV-229E. In control cultures, a CEFX viral epitope pool was used as positive control, an HIV-1 Nef peptide pool was used as negative control, or no peptide was added. In ten to eleven COVID-19 convalescent patients and a handful of infection-naive healthy vaccine recipients, researchers compared the spike-specific CD4+ TCR repertoire from before mRNA vaccination with the repertoire from after. On the study overall, not on this receptor specifically: Nearly all vaccine-specific clones in convalescent patients (304 of 307) were mono-reactive for SARS-CoV-2 spike rather than cross-reactive with common cold coronaviruses. Among convalescent patients, a median about 86% of the SARS-CoV-2-reactive clones seen after vaccination appeared only after vaccination, which suggests priming specific to the vaccine. Relatively few convalescent patients were included in the study, and early timepoints after natural infection were not analyzed. The median number of SARS-CoV-2-reactive clonotypes rose from 21 after infection to roughly 38 after vaccination, but the change was not significant.

Sample treatment or condition, as interpreted from the label and publication: roughly 11-day PBMC culture with coronavirus spike peptide pools or control peptides (ViraFEST assay). The ViraFEST assay, used in the study, expanded antigen-specific T cells with peptide pools and then identified the expanded clonotypes through TCR sequencing. The convalescent patients' positive SARS-CoV-2 PCR tests were from March to December 2020, which was before the Alpha, Beta and Delta variants emerged in the United States. Some 2 million PBMCs per well were cultured in IMDM with roughly 5% human AB serum and about 9.2 IU/ml IL-2, plus 10 ug/ml peptide pools. Half of the culture medium was replaced with fresh IL-2-containing medium on days 3 and 7. After 10 to 11 days of culture, CD4+ T cells were isolated by negative selection with the EasySep CD4+ T cell isolation kit. PBMCs were separated from whole blood using Ficoll-Paque Plus gradient centrifugation and then either used fresh or cryopreserved at -140C. In general, triplicate wells were set up for every culture condition.

Remarks on this clonotype: Its antigen has not been determined. Base qualities were left out, and no much larger clone turns up one base away.

Library generation was performed with PCR. At the Johns Hopkins FTIC core, DNA from the cultured CD4+ T cells underwent TCR sequencing with the Oncomine TCR Beta short-read assay. The QIAamp micro DNA kit was used to extract genomic DNA from the cultured CD4+ T cells. The Oncomine TCR Beta libraries from cultured CD4+ T cells were pooled using unique dual indexes and then sequenced on an Illumina iSeq 100. The study's processing was this. Non-productive sequences were removed, and CDR3s that did not start with C, did not end with F or W, or were shorter than 7 amino acids were discarded. Antigen-specific clonotypes were identified using the MANAFEST web application through comparison of peptide-stimulated wells with reference and other culture wells. For a clone to be called positive, the clone needed an FDR below 0.05, an odds ratio above 5, and a productive frequency above 0.1% in at least two of three replicate wells. A clonotype counted as cross-reactive if it showed significant expansion both in the SARS-CoV-2 spike wells and in at least one common cold coronavirus spike condition. CDR3 homology was assessed with Levenshtein distances (stringdist) and unrooted phylogenetic trees (ape) in R version 3.6.1. TCRdb reanalyzed the raw reads on its own, using fastp at Q25 for trimming and MiXCR for clone calling, and kept in-frame beta chains. Here each entry gathers all rows of one CDR3 protein and keeps the most common genes and DNA. The V and J calls come from TCRdb's annotation, not from the publication. This sample holds roughly 9,300 distinct CDR3 sequences; approximately 60% were observed only once. The ten largest clones capture more than 15% of the sample.

V is reduced by 5 bases and J by 5 bases, leaving a spacing of 18 bases between them. The cysteine opens and the phenylalanine closes a CDR3 of 15 amino acids. The entry retains the CDR3 DNA only, 45 bases that are in frame from base 1. The germline V gene sets CDR1 to SGHTA and CDR2 to FQGNSA. The source of this sequence is a human donor who had recovered from COVID-19. The specimen was CD4+ T cells from blood, cultured in vitro. The sequence joins TRBV7-2 to TRBJ1-1; matching of 6 bases hints at TRBD1 as the D gene. The nucleotides are TGTGCCAGCAGCCGCAACAGGGTACAGAGGACTGAAGCTTTCTTT. It translates to CASSRNRVQRTEAFF.